This T cell receptor (beta chain) emerged from a study of T cell clonotyping in hematopoietic cell transplantation. Study findings and constraints: Cells were unsorted, so CD4 and CD8 contributions were not separated. At the given depth, recipient repertoires were over 95% de novo clonotypes. Higher Inverse Simpson Index values in graft donor and pretransplant recipient predicted broader posttransplant TCR diversity.

The data were produced by immunoSEQ multiplex PCR, yet TCRdb's version contains in-frame clones alone and is incomplete. The repertoire holds 2,500 to 3,000 clones, with 83% as singletons. This clone occurred a few times. What it binds is unknown. This CDR3 has 16 residues. The germline V and J ends were trimmed by 2 bases and 0 bases, with 8 bases remaining between them. Per germline, CDR1 PRHDT and CDR2 FYEKMQ (reference sequence). The chain recombines TRBV13 with TRBJ2-6, with D uncertain. The sample in question was PBMCs, obtained 180 days after allogeneic stem cell transplant. This sequence was found in a female patient aged 40 to 55 who had an allogeneic stem cell transplant from a related donor, so T cells may come from the graft donor. Some clones in this sample may be carry-over from other donors' samples. In DNA form, the CDR3 reads TGTGCCAGCAGCTTACGTCCCCTCTCTGGGGCCAACGTCCTGACTTTC. The encoded protein is CASSLRPLSGANVLTF.